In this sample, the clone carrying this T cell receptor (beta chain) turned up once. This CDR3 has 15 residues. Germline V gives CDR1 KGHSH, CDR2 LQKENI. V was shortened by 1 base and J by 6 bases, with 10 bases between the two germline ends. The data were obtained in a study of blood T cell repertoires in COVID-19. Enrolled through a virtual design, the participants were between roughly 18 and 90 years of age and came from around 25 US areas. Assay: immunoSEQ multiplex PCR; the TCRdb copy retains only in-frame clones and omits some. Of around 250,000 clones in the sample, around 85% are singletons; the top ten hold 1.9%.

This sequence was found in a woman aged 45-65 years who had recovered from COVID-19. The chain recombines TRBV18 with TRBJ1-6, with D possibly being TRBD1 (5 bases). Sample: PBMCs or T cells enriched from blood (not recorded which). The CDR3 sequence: CASSPLLTANSPLHF. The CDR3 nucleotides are TGTGCCAGCTCACCACTTTTGACAGCTAATTCACCCCTCCACTTT.